The source of this T cell receptor beta chain is a study of tumor-infiltrating lymphocytes in primary liver carcinoma. Findings and limits, study-wide: The proportion of top clones found throughout all five tumor regions was only about 7-25%.

Points on this clonotype: Antigen: not known. One junction end does not reproduce the germline sequence, and a read error may be involved.

Using a constant-region primer together with ProtoScript II reverse transcriptase, TCR beta cDNA was made from about 500 ng of total RNA. Sequencing libraries for TCR beta derived from three nested multiplex PCR rounds that used slightly modified ARM-PCR. TRBV1-TRBV30 forward primers paired with a C-beta reverse primer were used in the first two PCR rounds, which ran roughly 10 cycles each. TCRdb analysed the multiplex PCR reads with MiXCR anew, one entry per CDR3 protein. Here the sample spans roughly 120,000 distinct CDR3 sequences, approximately 64% being singletons. Starting material for RNA and DNA co-extraction consisted of about 19-32 mg of unsorted bulk tissue. Per germline, CDR1 ENHRY and CDR2 SYGVKD. CDR3 length equals 12 residues.

The sequenced material came from liver tumor tissue from sampling region 3. The subset denotes: tumor region T3, left-lateral pole. The chain has TRBV10-3 and TRBJ2-2, with 7 positions matching TRBD1. This receptor was taken from a woman aged 60 to 75 with primary liver carcinoma and hepatitis B virus infection. CDR3 DNA: TGTGTCGTCCGACGTAGTACAGGGGAGTTGTTTTTT. It translates to CVVRRSTGELFF.